This T cell receptor beta chain is from a study of CD8 T cells in Susac syndrome. Whole-study findings and limits: The study recognized that the number of individuals in its TCR sequencing and HLA analysis was relatively small.

Random-hexamer reverse transcription was applied to roughly 0.5 to 1 ug RNA. TCRdb processed the immunoSEQ multiplex PCR reads anew with MiXCR; each CDR3 protein has one entry. This sample carries around 180,000 distinct CDR3 sequences, around 95% of them seen once, and the ten largest clones take 0.15% to 0.2%. Concerning this clonotype: Its target is unknown.

CDR3 size: 15 residues. CDR1 and CDR2 from the germline V gene are DFQATT and SNEGSKA (reference sequence). V was pared by 0 bases and J by 0 bases, with 12 bases between. Sequencing was done on a sample of CD8+ T cells from PBMCs. This sequence joins TRBV20-1 and TRBJ2-7; D gene unclear. This TCR came from a human donor with multiple sclerosis. The CDR3 is CSARDHGKPSYEQYF. In nucleotides, the CDR3 is TGCAGTGCTAGAGATCACGGCAAACCCTCCTACGAGCAGTACTTC.